The 22 T cell receptor beta chains given below trace back to one sample, sequenced in a study of regulatory T cells in long-lasting Graves disease. Building the TCR beta libraries relied on iRepertoire HTBI primers, and CDR3 regions underwent Arm-PCR. In TCRdb, the multiplex PCR reads were re-called with MiXCR into one record per CDR3 protein. Among 350,000 to 500,000 distinct CDR3 sequences listed, approximately 14% were seen once. Time point given: newly diagnosed GD, antithyroid drugs for less than 3 months. Generation of the TCR library employed RNA extracted from PBMCs. The data were also submitted as part of a second study, on T cells in Graves' hyperthyroidism and ophthalmopathy.

The input for sequencing was peripheral blood mononuclear cells (PBMCs), taken at new diagnosis, from a patient treated with antithyroid drugs. The receptors come from a woman between 50 and 59 years old with Graves disease.

This clonotype was picked up many times. The chain links TRBV5-1 to TRBJ2-1, with 7 bases lining up with TRBD2. Germline values: CDR1 SGHRS, CDR2 YFSETQ. With V trimmed by 0 bases and J by 2 bases, 5 bases remained unmatched. CDR3 length equals 16 residues. The CDR3 nucleotides read TGCGCCAGCAGCTTGGGTTGGGAGGGGACCTACAATGAGCAGTTCTTC. Its protein product is CASSLGWEGTYNEQFF. The full variable domain, in which reference TRBV5-1 and TRBJ2-1 provide the parts outside the CDR3, is KAGVTQTPRYLIKTRGQQVTLSCSPISGHRSVSWYQQTPGQGLQFLFEYFSETQRNKGNFPGRFSGRQFSNSRSEMNVSTLELGDSALYLCASSLGWEGTYNEQFFGPGTRLTVL.

This clonotype was recorded at least ten times. The J gene is TRBJ1-5, the V gene TRBV3-1; D is ambiguous. Per germline, CDR1 LGHDT and CDR2 YNNKEL (reference sequence). CDR3 size: 13 residues. The V and J ends lost 1 base and 5 bases respectively, with 6 bases between them. CDR3 bases: TGTGCCAGCAGCCAAGGGTCAGATCAGCCCCAGCATTTT. It encodes CASSQGSDQPQHF. Using reference TRBV3-1 and TRBJ1-5 for the parts outside the CDR3, the full variable domain is DTAVSQTPKYLVTQMGNDKSIKCEQNLGHDTMYWYKQDSKKFLKIMFSYNNKELIINETVPNRFSPKSPDKAHLNLHINSLELGDSAVYFCASSQGSDQPQHFGDGTRLSIL.

This clonotype was seen more than once but under ten times. In DNA form, the CDR3 reads TGTGCCAGCAGTACGACTAGCGGCTTGACCACAGATACGCAGTATTTT. Translating it yields CASSTTSGLTTDTQYF. The rearrangement links TRBV28 to TRBJ2-3, with 9 bases identical to TRBD2. V lost 5 bases and J lost 2; bases outside the gene matches: 8. Germline loops: CDR1 MDHEN, CDR2 SYDVKM. This CDR3 is 16 amino acids long. Based on the CDR3 plus reference TRBV28 and TRBJ2-3, the full variable domain is DVKVTQSSRYLVKRTGEKVFLECVQDMDHENMFWYRQDPGLGLRLIYFSYDVKMKEKGDIPEGYSVSREKKERFSLILESASTNQTSMYLCASSTTSGLTTDTQYFGPGTRLTVL.

The sample holds many counts of this clonotype. The chain combines TRBV30 with TRBJ2-1; D uncertain. The germline V and J ends were trimmed by 2 bases and 8 bases, with 13 bases remaining between them. The CDR3 is 13 amino acids. Germline V gives CDR1 GTSNPN, CDR2 SVGIG (reference sequence). The CDR3 loop is CAWSWLGPDEQFF. The CDR3 coding sequence is TGTGCCTGGAGTTGGCTGGGCCCGGATGAGCAGTTCTTC.

This clonotype was counted a few times. The rearrangement links TRBV3-1 to TRBJ1-5, with D possibly being TRBD1 (6 bases). Between the trimmed V and J ends, which lost 2 bases and 7 bases, there was a span of 15 bases. This CDR3 region has 15 residues. The germline V gene has CDR1 LGHDT and CDR2 YNNKEL (reference sequence). The DNA for the CDR3 is TGTGCCAGCAGCCAAAGTACAGGGAATTCCCAGCCCCAGCATTTT. This encodes CASSQSTGNSQPQHF. Full variable domain (missing parts from reference TRBV3-1 and TRBJ1-5): DTAVSQTPKYLVTQMGNDKSIKCEQNLGHDTMYWYKQDSKKFLKIMFSYNNKELIINETVPNRFSPKSPDKAHLNLHINSLELGDSAVYFCASSQSTGNSQPQHFGDGTRLSIL.

This clonotype was counted ten times or more. J is TRBJ1-4 and V is TRBV3-1, with 8 positions matching TRBD1. The CDR3 runs 13 residues. Unmatched junction bases numbered 5, after V lost 9 bases and J lost 5 bases. CDR1 and CDR2 from the germline V gene are LGHDT and YNNKEL (reference sequence). The CDR3, as DNA: TGTGCCAGTGGACAGGGTGTGAATGAAAAACTGTTTTTT. The encoded protein is CASGQGVNEKLFF.

This clonotype came up many times. V and J are TRBV6-5 and TRBJ2-1; a possible D gene is TRBD2 (6 bases). CDR3 length: 16 amino acids. The V end lost 0 bases, the J end lost 3 bases, and 12 bases lay between the germline ends. Germline V CDR1 and CDR2: MNHEY, SVGAGI. The chain's CDR3 is CASSYSGGLYYNEQFF. CDR3 nucleotides: TGTGCCAGCAGTTACTCGGGGGGATTATACTACAATGAGCAGTTCTTC.

This clonotype has more than one count but fewer than ten. The chain is built from TRBV27 and TRBJ2-7; D tentatively fits TRBD1 or TRBD2 (5 bases each). The V gene lost 0 bases and the J gene lost 5 bases, with 17 bases spanning the gap. This CDR3 contains 16 residues. Germline V CDR1 and CDR2: MNHEY, SMNVEV (reference sequence). CDR3 in DNA: TGTGCCAGCAGTTTATCAGGGACCCCGAACTACGACGAGCAGTACTTC. This sequence encodes CASSLSGTPNYDEQYF.

Note on this clonotype: A much larger clone sits a single nucleotide away, making a read error possible. This sequence joins TRBV5-1 and TRBJ2-3, with TRBD1 matching 8 bases. Germline CDR1 is SGHRS and CDR2 is YFSETQ. The CDR3 is made up of 15 amino acids. The ends lost 4 bases at V and 3 bases at J; junction bases unmatched: 7. CDR3 bases: TGCGCCAGCAGCCAGGGACAGGCGGAGACAGATACGCAGTATTTT. It encodes CASSQGQAETDTQYF.

This clonotype has ten or more counts. The chain carries TRBV18 and TRBJ2-1, with 9 bases fitting TRBD2. The CDR3 loop spans 15 amino acids. J lost 8 bases, V lost 0 bases, and 5 bases had no gene match. Germline CDR1 KGHSH, CDR2 LQKENI. This chain's CDR3 is CASSPPSGSGDEQFF. CDR3 bases: TGTGCCAGCTCACCACCTAGCGGGAGCGGGGATGAGCAGTTCTTC.

This clonotype was observed a handful of times. The genes are TRBV11-2 and TRBJ1-4; D remains unclear. V was clipped by 5 bases and J by 8 bases, with 18 bases between them. CDR3 length equals 15 residues. Germline V gene lookup returns CDR1 SGHAT and CDR2 FQNNGV. CDR3 region: CASSEDGEGWEKLFF. The CDR3 DNA reads TGTGCCAGCAGCGAGGACGGCGAAGGTTGGGAAAAACTGTTTTTT.

This clonotype was counted only a few times. This rearrangement joins TRBV7-9 to TRBJ2-1; the match to TRBD1 covers 8 bases. The germline CDR1 and CDR2 sequences are SEHNR and FQNEAQ (reference sequence). J lost 8 bases, V lost 7 bases, and 10 bases had no gene match. The CDR3 sequence is 14 residues long. The CDR3 spells CASTRGQGADEQFF. The CDR3 nucleotides are TGTGCCAGCACGCGTGGTCAGGGGGCCGATGAGCAGTTCTTC.

The V and J genes are TRBV6-2 or TRBV6-3 and TRBJ2-7; TRBD1 or TRBD2 may be the D gene (5 bases each). V was cut by 5 bases and J by 2 bases, with 19 bases left in between. The CDR3 spans 16 residues. In germline, CDR1 is MNHEY, CDR2 SVGEGT. The CDR3 DNA reads as TGTGCCAGCAGTACCACCGGCCGGGACCGACCCTACGAGCAGTACTTC. This gives the protein CASSTTGRDRPYEQYF.

This clonotype was counted at least ten times. The chain combines TRBV12-3 or TRBV12-4 with TRBJ1-5; no definite D call. The V end lost 5 bases, the J end lost 3 bases, and 17 bases lay between the germline ends. The CDR3 contains 16 residues. CDR3 bases: TGTGCCAGCAGTCCCAGTGGTGGGGTCAACAATCAGCCCCAGCATTTT. Translated, it gives CASSPSGGVNNQPQHF.

In the case of this clonotype: The junction and the germline gene differ at one end; a read error may be behind it. The chain couples TRBV5-1 to TRBJ2-1; 7 positions match TRBD2. This CDR3 region has 13 residues. Germline-derived CDR1 and CDR2 are SGHRS and YFSETQ. CDR3 in DNA: TGCGTCAGCAGCTTGGGGGGGAGACATGAGCAGTTCTTC. This codes for CVSSLGGRHEQFF.

The rearrangement links TRBV6-9 to TRBJ2-2; TRBD2 agrees at 8 bases. Germline V gives CDR1 MNHGY, CDR2 SVAAGI. CDR3 size: 18 residues. The V gene end was trimmed by 3 bases and the J gene end by 0 bases; junction bases not matched to a gene: 9. CDR3 DNA sequence: TGTGCCAGCAGTTACGGATGGTCTAGCGGGCCGAACACCGGGGAGCTGTTTTTT. Residues: CASSYGWSSGPNTGELFF.

Comment on this clonotype: The germline gene is not matched at one end of the junction; a read error may be the cause. The chain uses TRBV7-6 and TRBJ2-2; a weak D match, TRBD2 (6 bases). The CDR3 is made up of 15 amino acids. The germline gives CDR1 SGHVS, CDR2 FNYEAQ. CDR3: CASSSPGRETGGLFF. For the CDR3, the DNA is TGTGCCAGCAGCTCGCCGGGCCGAGAGACCGGGGGGCTGTTTTTT.

Worth noting for this clonotype: A much larger clone lies one base from this, so it may be a read error. The rearrangement links TRBV12-3 or TRBV12-4 to TRBJ2-7; 9 bases map to TRBD1. Trimming removed 6 bases from V and 7 bases from J; junction bases left unmatched: 16. The CDR3 extends over 16 amino acids. CDR3: CASRTGGGRRYNEQYF. Written as DNA, the CDR3 is TGTGCCAGCAGAACAGGGGGCGGGCGTCGATACAATGAGCAGTACTTC.

The rearrangement links TRBV7-3 to TRBJ2-2, with D uncertain. Between the trimmed V and J ends, which lost 5 bases and 6 bases, there was a span of 7 bases. CDR1 SGHTA and CDR2 FQGTGA come from the germline V gene. This CDR3 region has 12 residues. The CDR3 region has the DNA TGTGCCAGCAGCCAACCATCCGGGGAGCTGTTTTTT. Protein: CASSQPSGELFF.

This clonotype was seen ten or more times. This chain connects TRBV28 to TRBJ2-7; 9 bases fit TRBD2. Germline V gives CDR1 MDHEN, CDR2 SYDVKM. The CDR3 is 14 residues long. Unmatched junction bases numbered 3, after V lost 6 bases and J lost 0 bases. The CDR3 protein is CASSLSGSSYEQYF. The CDR3 bases are TGTGCCAGCAGCCTTAGCGGGAGCTCCTACGAGCAGTACTTC.

This clonotype was detected many times. The chain joins TRBV10-1 to TRBJ2-2, with D uncertain. The CDR3 loop spans 16 amino acids. CDR1 and CDR2 from the germline V gene are WNHNN and SYGVQD (reference sequence). Trimming shortened V by 0 bases and J by 4 bases, and 12 bases separated the two germline ends. CDR3 region: CASSESGRSVTGELFF. The CDR3 DNA is TGCGCCAGCAGTGAGTCTGGCCGGAGCGTCACCGGGGAGCTGTTTTTT.

Ten or more counts support this clonotype. This chain uses TRBV5-1 with TRBJ1-4; D possibly corresponds to TRBD1 (6 bases). Looked up from germline, CDR1 is SGHRS and CDR2 is YFSETQ. The CDR3 runs to 14 residues. Trimming removed 3 bases at V and 11 bases at J, with 17 bases between. CDR3 region: CASSSRTDGSKLFF. Here the CDR3 DNA reads TGCGCCAGCAGCTCACGGACAGACGGATCGAAACTGTTTTTT. The full variable domain, rest sourced from reference TRBV5-1 and TRBJ1-4, is KAGVTQTPRYLIKTRGQQVTLSCSPISGHRSVSWYQQTPGQGLQFLFEYFSETQRNKGNFPGRFSGRQFSNSRSEMNVSTLELGDSALYLCASSSRTDGSKLFFGSGTQLSVL.